This T cell receptor (beta chain) derives from a study of radiotherapy plus CTLA-4 blockade in lung cancer. Study-wide background: Disease control reached approximately 31%, with objective responses in 15% to 20%. General study points: TCR clones originating in tumors grew in number in blood after radiotherapy plus ipilimumab. Early blood T cell clone dynamics reportedly forecast response best, with interferon-beta.

This CDR3 comprises 14 residues. In germline, CDR1 is SGHTA, CDR2 FQGTGA. V was trimmed by 3 bases and J by 5 bases, leaving 10 bases between them. Measured with immunoSEQ multiplex PCR; TCRdb has only the in-frame clones, and not every one. The profile shows about 14,000 clones, over 75% of them singletons. On this clone: Its target is not known.

CTLA-4 blockade with ipilimumab, together with focal radiation, was given to patients with chemo-refractory metastatic non-small-cell lung cancer. The chain uses TRBV7-3 and TRBJ2-2; perhaps TRBD1 as D (6 bases). Material: peripheral blood, obtained from a patient treated with radiotherapy plus ipilimumab. The receptor was derived from a human donor with non-small cell lung cancer that progressed on radiotherapy plus ipilimumab. Some clones in this sample may be carry-over from other donors' samples. CDR3 loop: CASSFTRGTGELFF. CDR3 DNA: TGTGCCAGCAGCTTCACCAGGGGAACCGGGGAGCTGTTTTTT.